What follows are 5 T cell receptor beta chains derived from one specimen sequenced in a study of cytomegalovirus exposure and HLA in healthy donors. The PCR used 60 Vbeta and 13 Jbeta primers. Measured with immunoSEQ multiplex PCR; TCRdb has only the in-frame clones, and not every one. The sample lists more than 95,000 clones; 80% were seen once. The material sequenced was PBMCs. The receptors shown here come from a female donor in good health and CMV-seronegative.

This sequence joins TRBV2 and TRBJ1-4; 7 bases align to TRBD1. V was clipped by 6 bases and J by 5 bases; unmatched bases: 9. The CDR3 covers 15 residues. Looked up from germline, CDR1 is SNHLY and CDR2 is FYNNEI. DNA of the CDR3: TGTGCCAGCAGGGGAGCCGGGACAGCCAATGAAAAACTGTTTTTT. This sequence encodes CASRGAGTANEKLFF.

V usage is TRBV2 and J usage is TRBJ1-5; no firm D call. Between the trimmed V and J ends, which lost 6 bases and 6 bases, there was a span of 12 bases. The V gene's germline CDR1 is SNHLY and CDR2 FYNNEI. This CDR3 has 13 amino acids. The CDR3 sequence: CASRDWGSQPQHF. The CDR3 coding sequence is TGTGCCAGCAGGGACTGGGGAAGTCAGCCCCAGCATTTT.

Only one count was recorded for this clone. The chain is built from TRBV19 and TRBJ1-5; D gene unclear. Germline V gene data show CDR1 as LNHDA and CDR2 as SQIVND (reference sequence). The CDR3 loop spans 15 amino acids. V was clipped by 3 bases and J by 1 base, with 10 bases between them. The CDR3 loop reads CASSIARRSNQPQHF. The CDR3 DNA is TGTGCCAGTAGTATTGCCAGGAGGAGCAATCAGCCCCAGCATTTT.

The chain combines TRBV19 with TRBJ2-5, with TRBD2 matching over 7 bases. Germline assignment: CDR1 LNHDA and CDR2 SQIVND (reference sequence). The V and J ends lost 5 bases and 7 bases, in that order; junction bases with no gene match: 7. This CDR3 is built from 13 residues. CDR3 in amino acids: CASSGVSSGTQYF. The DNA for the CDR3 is TGTGCCAGTAGTGGCGTGTCTAGCGGGACCCAGTACTTC.

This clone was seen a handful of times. The CDR3: CASSPDRGRTDTQYF. The CDR3 DNA follows: TGTGCCAGCAGCCCGGACAGGGGACGCACAGATACGCAGTATTTT. The genes are TRBV7-3 and TRBJ2-3; 9 bases agree with TRBD1. This CDR3 spans 15 amino acids. V shed 5 bases, J shed 1 base, and the junction held 4 bases outside the gene matches. CDR1 SGHTA and CDR2 FQGTGA come from the germline V gene. Drawing the rest from reference TRBV7-3 and TRBJ2-3, the complete variable domain is GAGVSQTPSNKVTEKGKYVELRCDPISGHTALYWYRQSLGQGPEFLIYFQGTGAADDSGLPNDRFFAVRPEGSVSTLKIQRTERGDSAVYLCASSPDRGRTDTQYFGPGTRLTVL.